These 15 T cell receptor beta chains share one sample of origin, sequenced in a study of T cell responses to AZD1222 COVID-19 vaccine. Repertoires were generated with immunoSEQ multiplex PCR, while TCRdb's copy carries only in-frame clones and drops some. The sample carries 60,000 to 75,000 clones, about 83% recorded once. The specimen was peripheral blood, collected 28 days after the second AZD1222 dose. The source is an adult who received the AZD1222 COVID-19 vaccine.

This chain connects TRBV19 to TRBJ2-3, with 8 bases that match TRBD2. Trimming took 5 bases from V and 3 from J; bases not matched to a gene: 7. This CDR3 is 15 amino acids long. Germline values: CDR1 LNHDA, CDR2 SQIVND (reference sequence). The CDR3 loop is CASSYGGGGTDTQYF. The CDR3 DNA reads TGTGCCAGTAGTTACGGGGGGGGCGGGACAGATACGCAGTATTTT.

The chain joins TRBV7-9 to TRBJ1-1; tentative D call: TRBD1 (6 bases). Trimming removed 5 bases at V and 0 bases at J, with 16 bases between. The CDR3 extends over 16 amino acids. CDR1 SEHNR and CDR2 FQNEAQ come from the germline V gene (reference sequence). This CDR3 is CASSRSPGDLNTEAFF. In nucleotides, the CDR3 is TGTGCCAGCAGCCGTTCTCCAGGGGATTTGAACACTGAAGCTTTCTTT.

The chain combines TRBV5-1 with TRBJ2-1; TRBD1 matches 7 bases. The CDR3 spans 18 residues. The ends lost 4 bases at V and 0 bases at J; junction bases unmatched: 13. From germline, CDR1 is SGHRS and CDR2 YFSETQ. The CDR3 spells CASSEGQLTTLSYNEQFF. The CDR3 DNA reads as TGCGCCAGCAGCGAGGGACAGTTAACCACCCTCTCCTACAATGAGCAGTTCTTC.

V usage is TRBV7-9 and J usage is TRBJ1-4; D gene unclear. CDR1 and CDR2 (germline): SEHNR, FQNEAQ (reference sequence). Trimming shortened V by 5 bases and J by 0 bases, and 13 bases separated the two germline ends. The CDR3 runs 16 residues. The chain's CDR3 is CASSPATAATNEKLFF. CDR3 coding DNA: TGTGCCAGCAGCCCGGCGACGGCTGCAACTAATGAAAAACTGTTTTTT.

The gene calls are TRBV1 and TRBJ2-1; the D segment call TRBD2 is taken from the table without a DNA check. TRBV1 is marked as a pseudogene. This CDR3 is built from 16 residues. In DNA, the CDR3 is TGCACCAGCAGCCAAGGTGCGGGGGGGCCGGGCAATGAGCAGTTCTTC. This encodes CTSSQGAGGPGNEQFF.

The CDR3 bases are TGTGCCAGCAGTTTAACTAGCGCTGATGAGCAGTTCTTC. Its translation is CASSLTSADEQFF. This chain connects TRBV27 to TRBJ2-1; 7 bases match TRBD2. The germline CDR1 and CDR2 sequences are MNHEY and SMNVEV (reference sequence). V was clipped by 2 bases and J by 8 bases; unmatched bases: 3. CDR3 size: 13 residues.

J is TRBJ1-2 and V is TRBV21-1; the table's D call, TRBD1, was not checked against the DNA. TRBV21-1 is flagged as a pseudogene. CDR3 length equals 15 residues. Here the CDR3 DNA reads TGTGCCAGCAAGCAAAGGTACCAGGGCCTCTATGGCTACACCTTC. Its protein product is CASKQRYQGLYGYTF.

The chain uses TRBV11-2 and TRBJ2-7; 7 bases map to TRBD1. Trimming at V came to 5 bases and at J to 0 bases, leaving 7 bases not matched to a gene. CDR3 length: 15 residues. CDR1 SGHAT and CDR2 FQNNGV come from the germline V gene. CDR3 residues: CASSPGQQSSYEQYF. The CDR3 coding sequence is TGTGCCAGCAGCCCGGGACAGCAGAGCTCCTACGAGCAGTACTTC.

CDR3 amino acids: CASSLEAGDSPLHF. The CDR3 DNA sequence: TGCGCCAGCAGCTTGGAGGCAGGGGATTCACCCCTCCACTTT. The chain uses TRBV5-1 and TRBJ1-6, with D possibly TRBD1 on 6 matching bases. This CDR3 has 14 residues. V was clipped by 0 bases and J by 8 bases, with 9 bases between them. Germline lookup yields CDR1 SGHRS and CDR2 YFSETQ.

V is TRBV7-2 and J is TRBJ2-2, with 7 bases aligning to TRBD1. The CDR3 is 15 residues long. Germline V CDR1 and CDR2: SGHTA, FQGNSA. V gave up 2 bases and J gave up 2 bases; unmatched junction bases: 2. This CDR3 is CASSLYRGNTGELFF. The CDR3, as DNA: TGTGCCAGCAGCTTATACAGGGGAAACACCGGGGAGCTGTTTTTT.

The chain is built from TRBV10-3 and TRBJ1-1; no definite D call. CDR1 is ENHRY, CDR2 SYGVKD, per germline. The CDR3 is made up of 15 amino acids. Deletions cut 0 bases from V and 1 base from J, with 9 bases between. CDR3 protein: CAISESPDPNTEAFF. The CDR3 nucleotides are TGTGCCATCAGTGAGTCCCCAGACCCGAACACTGAAGCTTTCTTT.

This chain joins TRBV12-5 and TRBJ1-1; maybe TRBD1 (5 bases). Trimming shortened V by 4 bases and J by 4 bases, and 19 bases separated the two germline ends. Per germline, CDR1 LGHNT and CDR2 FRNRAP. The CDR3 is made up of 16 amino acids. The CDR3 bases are TGTGCTAGTGGTTCCCAGCGGGCCACCCAGGGCACTGAAGCTTTCTTT. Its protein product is CASGSQRATQGTEAFF.

CDR3 sequence reads: CASIPPGGYSEAFF. The CDR3, as DNA: TGTGCCAGCATTCCTCCCGGGGGGTACTCTGAAGCTTTCTTT. The rearrangement uses TRBV6-5 and TRBJ1-1; tentative D call: TRBD1 (5 bases). The CDR3 is made up of 14 amino acids. V dropped 7 bases and J dropped 6 bases, with 18 bases sitting between them. Germline V gives CDR1 MNHEY, CDR2 SVGAGI.

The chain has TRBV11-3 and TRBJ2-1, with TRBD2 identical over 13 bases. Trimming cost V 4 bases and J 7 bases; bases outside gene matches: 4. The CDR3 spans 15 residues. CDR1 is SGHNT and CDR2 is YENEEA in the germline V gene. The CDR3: CASSSTSGGANEQFF. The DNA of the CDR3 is TGTGCCAGCAGCTCCACTAGCGGGGGGGCTAATGAGCAGTTCTTC.

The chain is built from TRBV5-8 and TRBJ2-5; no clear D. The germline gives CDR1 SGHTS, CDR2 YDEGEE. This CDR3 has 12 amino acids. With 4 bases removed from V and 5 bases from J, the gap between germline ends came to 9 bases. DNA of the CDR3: TGTGCCAGCAGCGGTCATTGGGAGACCCAGTACTTC. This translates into CASSGHWETQYF.